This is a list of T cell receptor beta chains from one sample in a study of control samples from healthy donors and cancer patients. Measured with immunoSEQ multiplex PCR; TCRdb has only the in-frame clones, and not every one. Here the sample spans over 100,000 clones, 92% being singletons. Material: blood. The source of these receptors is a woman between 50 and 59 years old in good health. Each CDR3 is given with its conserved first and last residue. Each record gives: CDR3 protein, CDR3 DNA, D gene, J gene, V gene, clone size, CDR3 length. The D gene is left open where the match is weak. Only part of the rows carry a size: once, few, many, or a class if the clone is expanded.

CASSQDPRVGEKLFF	TGCGCCAGCAGCCAAGACCCACGGGTTGGTGAAAAACTGTTTTTT	.	TRBJ1-4	TRBV4-1	.	15
CASRGLAGVVGAQETQYF	TGTGCCAGCAGGGGACTAGCGGGAGTGGTTGGGGCCCAAGAGACCCAGTACTTC	TRBD2	TRBJ2-5	TRBV28	.	18
CASSLEEQYF	TGTGCCAGCAGCTTAGAAGAGCAGTACTTC	.	TRBJ2-7	TRBV11-2	.	10
CAISQVGTGQKETQYF	TGTGCCATCAGCCAAGTCGGGACAGGGCAGAAAGAGACCCAGTACTTC	TRBD1	TRBJ2-5	TRBV10-3	.	16
CASSDGQGRSYNSPLHF	TGTGCCAGCAGTGACGGACAGGGACGCTCCTATAATTCACCCCTCCACTTT	TRBD1	TRBJ1-6	TRBV6-1	.	17
CASSQATGPGELFF	TGTGCCAGCAGTCAGGCCACAGGACCCGGGGAGCTGTTTTTT	.	TRBJ2-2	TRBV9	.	14
CSVVAGQGSGANVLTF	TGCAGCGTTGTAGCGGGACAAGGCTCTGGGGCCAACGTCCTGACTTTC	TRBD2	TRBJ2-6	TRBV29-1	.	16
CSVGGRTGLYEQYF	TGCAGCGTTGGGGGCAGGACAGGGCTCTACGAGCAGTACTTC	TRBD1	TRBJ2-7	TRBV29-1	.	14
CASSIDRAGGTQYF	TGTGCCAGTAGTATTGACAGGGCAGGTGGGACCCAGTACTTC	TRBD1	TRBJ2-5	TRBV19	.	14
CASSYSSGARGTEAFF	TGTGCCAGCAGTTACTCGAGCGGGGCGAGGGGGACTGAAGCTTTCTTT	.	TRBJ1-1	TRBV6-5	.	16
CASRIGSGTDNQPQHF	TGTGCCAGCAGGATAGGATCCGGGACAGACAATCAGCCCCAGCATTTT	TRBD1	TRBJ1-5	TRBV28	.	16
CASSDSLAGGTDTQYF	TGTGCCAGCAGTGACTCGCTAGCGGGGGGTACAGATACGCAGTATTTT	TRBD2	TRBJ2-3	TRBV2	.	16
CASSQDKPNSPLHF	TGCGCCAGCAGCCAGGATAAGCCAAATTCACCCCTCCACTTT	.	TRBJ1-6	TRBV10-1	.	14
CASSEAVDTQYF	TGTGCCAGCAGTGAAGCCGTGGATACGCAGTATTTT	.	TRBJ2-3	TRBV6-1	once	12
CASSRIYNEQFF	TGTGCCAGCAGCCGGATCTACAATGAGCAGTTCTTC	.	TRBJ2-1	TRBV7-9	.	12
CASSGQSEQFF	TGTGCCAGCAGTGGTCAATCTGAGCAGTTCTTC	.	TRBJ2-1	TRBV28	.	11
CASSETGFPGASTDTQYF	TGTGCCAGCAGTGAGACGGGATTCCCGGGGGCTAGCACAGATACGCAGTATTTT	.	TRBJ2-3	TRBV6-1	.	18
CASSSRTGSHGYTF	TGCGCCAGCAGCTCTAGGACAGGGAGTCATGGCTACACCTTC	TRBD1	TRBJ1-2	TRBV5-1	.	14
CASRRGPNQPQHF	TGTGCCAGCAGACGGGGACCCAATCAGCCCCAGCATTTT	.	TRBJ1-5	TRBV27	.	13
CASSLVRRGRTTYDRGYTF	TGTGCCAGCAGCTTAGTACGACGGGGGCGGACTACCTATGATAGAGGCTACACCTTC	.	TRBJ1-2	TRBV7-8	.	19
CSVEHGAYEQYF	TGCAGCGTTGAACACGGAGCCTACGAGCAGTACTTC	.	TRBJ2-7	TRBV29-1	.	12
CASRGGGNQPQHF	TGTGCCAGTAGAGGTGGGGGCAATCAGCCCCAGCATTTT	.	TRBJ1-5	TRBV19	.	13
CASSLGKVRDMNTEAFF	TGCGCCAGCAGCTTGGGGAAGGTAAGAGACATGAACACTGAAGCTTTCTTT	.	TRBJ1-1	TRBV5-1	.	17
CAISEPGQGPMQEKLFF	TGTGCCATCAGTGAGCCCGGACAGGGACCCATGCAAGAAAAACTGTTTTTT	TRBD1	TRBJ1-4	TRBV10-3	.	17
CASTSGGRVTSYNEQFF	TGTGCCAGCACCTCCGGGGGGCGGGTAACTTCCTACAATGAGCAGTTCTTC	.	TRBJ2-1	TRBV28	.	17
CASSLRSQPQHF	TGTGCCAGCAGTTTGCGGAGTCAGCCCCAGCATTTT	.	TRBJ1-5	TRBV28	.	12